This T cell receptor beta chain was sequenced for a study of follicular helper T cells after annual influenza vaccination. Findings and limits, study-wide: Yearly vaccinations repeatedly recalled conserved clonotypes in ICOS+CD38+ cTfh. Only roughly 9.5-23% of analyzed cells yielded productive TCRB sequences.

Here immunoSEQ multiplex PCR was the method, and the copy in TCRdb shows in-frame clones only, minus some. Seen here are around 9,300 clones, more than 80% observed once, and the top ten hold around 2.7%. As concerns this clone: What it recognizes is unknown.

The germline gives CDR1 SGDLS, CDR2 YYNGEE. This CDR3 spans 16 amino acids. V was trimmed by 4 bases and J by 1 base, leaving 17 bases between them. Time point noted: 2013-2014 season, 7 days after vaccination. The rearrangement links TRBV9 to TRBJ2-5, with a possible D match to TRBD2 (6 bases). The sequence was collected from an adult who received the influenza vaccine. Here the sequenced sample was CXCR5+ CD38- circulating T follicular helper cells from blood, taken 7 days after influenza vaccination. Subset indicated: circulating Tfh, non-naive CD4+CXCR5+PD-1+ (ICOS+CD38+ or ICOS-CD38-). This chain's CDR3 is CASSPGAGTPQETQYF. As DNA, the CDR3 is TGTGCCAGCAGCCCAGGAGCGGGTACACCCCAAGAGACCCAGTACTTC.